One and the same sample provided the 30 T cell receptor beta chains below, sequenced in a study of Tregs in tolerant kidney transplant recipients. The nonmyeloablative bone marrow transplants came from related graft donors, with transient mixed chimerism. Assay: immunoSEQ multiplex PCR; the TCRdb copy retains only in-frame clones and omits some. The sample lists approximately 60,000 clones; about 87% were seen once. Source: CD4+ T cells from blood (PBMCs), taken 6 months after the transplant. Receptors were obtained from a human patient who received a combined kidney and bone marrow transplant. A share of the T cells may be of graft donor origin.

The V call is TRBV11-1, the J call TRBJ1-2, with TRBD1 matching 9 bases. The CDR3 loop spans 14 amino acids. CDR1 is SGHAT, CDR2 FQDESV, per germline (reference sequence). Trimming cost V 5 bases and J 8 bases; bases outside gene matches: 9. CDR3 coding DNA: TGTGCCAGCAGCAAAGGGGACAGGGCCCGGGGCTACACCTTC. Amino acids: CASSKGDRARGYTF.

This clone has a handful of counts. The V call is TRBV10-3, the J call TRBJ1-3; 8 nucleotides agree with TRBD1. The CDR3 runs to 15 residues. J gave up 2 bases and V 9 bases, and 9 bases lay outside the gene matches. Germline V gene sequence: CDR1 ENHRY, CDR2 SYGVKD. CDR3 coding DNA: TGTGCCATGGGGAGACAGGGGCTCCCTGGAAACACCATATATTTT. This gives the protein CAMGRQGLPGNTIYF.

The J gene is TRBJ2-1, the V gene TRBV7-2, with 8 bases that match TRBD1. V lost 3 bases to trimming and J lost 6 bases; unmatched junction nucleotides: 4. Germline CDR1 is SGHTA and CDR2 is FQGNSA. The CDR3 consists of 14 residues. CDR3 residues: CASSLTGVTNEQFF. For the CDR3, the DNA is TGTGCCAGCAGCTTGACAGGGGTAACCAATGAGCAGTTCTTC.

This chain links TRBV5-6 with TRBJ1-3; D is unclear. Germline loops: CDR1 SGHDT, CDR2 YYEEEE. V gave up 3 bases and J gave up 0 bases, with 10 bases separating them. This CDR3 spans 15 amino acids. In DNA form, the CDR3 reads TGTGCCAGCAGCTCACTAGGCCTCTCTGGAAACACCATATATTTT. It codes for CASSSLGLSGNTIYF. The complete variable domain, with remaining parts taken from reference TRBV5-6 and TRBJ1-3, reads DAGVTQSPTHLIKTRGQQVTLRCSPKSGHDTVSWYQQALGQGPQFIFQYYEEEERQRGNFPDRFSGHQFPNYSSELNVNALLLGDSALYLCASSSLGLSGNTIYFGEGSWLTVV.

This chain joins TRBV19 and TRBJ2-5, with 11 bases identical to TRBD2. The CDR3 spans 15 residues. Germline V CDR1 and CDR2: LNHDA, SQIVND (reference sequence). V gave up 6 bases and J gave up 0 bases; unmatched junction bases: 3. As DNA, the CDR3 is TGTGCCAGTAGGACTAGCGGGGCCAACCAAGAGACCCAGTACTTC. Its protein is CASRTSGANQETQYF. Full variable domain (remainder filled in from reference TRBV19 and TRBJ2-5): DGGITQSPKYLFRKEGQNVTLSCEQNLNHDAMYWYRQDPGQGLRLIYYSQIVNDFQKGDIAEGYSVSREKKESFPLTVTSAQKNPTAFYLCASRTSGANQETQYFGPGTRLLVL.

J is TRBJ2-1 and V is TRBV15, with D perhaps matching TRBD2 (6 bases). The CDR3 sequence is 15 residues long. Trimming cost V 0 bases and J 4 bases, with 10 bases left between them. CDR1 LNHNV and CDR2 YYDKDF come from the germline V gene (reference sequence). As DNA, the CDR3 is TGTGCCACCAGCAGAGATGCGGGGCAGTACAATGAGCAGTTCTTC. Translated, it gives CATSRDAGQYNEQFF.

The gene calls are TRBV7-3 and TRBJ2-3; D not certain. Trimming shortened V by 5 bases and J by 2 bases, and 14 bases separated the two germline ends. This CDR3 has 15 amino acids. CDR1 and CDR2 (germline): SGHTA, FQGTGA. This CDR3 is CASSQEVAITDTQYF. The CDR3 DNA sequence: TGTGCCAGCAGCCAAGAAGTAGCAATCACAGATACGCAGTATTTT.

V usage is TRBV19 and J usage is TRBJ2-2; possibly TRBD2 for D (5 bases). This CDR3 is 14 amino acids long. CDR1 and CDR2 (germline): LNHDA, SQIVND (reference sequence). V was pared by 3 bases and J by 8 bases, with 13 bases between. CDR3 loop: CASSMGSGTGELFF. DNA of the CDR3: TGTGCCAGTAGTATGGGGAGTGGTACTGGGGAGCTGTTTTTT.

The chain joins TRBV5-4 to TRBJ2-1, with D maybe TRBD2 (5 bases). From germline, CDR1 is SGHNT and CDR2 YYREEE (reference sequence). The CDR3 is 14 amino acids. With 0 bases removed from V and 4 bases from J, the gap between germline ends came to 8 bases. CDR3 in DNA: TGTGCCAGCAGCTTGGACGGGGTGTACAATGAGCAGTTCTTC. Translated: CASSLDGVYNEQFF.

The chain is built from TRBV9 and TRBJ2-7, with a weak D call TRBD2 (5 bases). The V and J ends lost 0 bases and 5 bases respectively, with 15 bases between them. Germline lookup yields CDR1 SGDLS and CDR2 YYNGEE. The CDR3 runs to 15 residues. This CDR3 is CASSVGTSRRNEQYF. The CDR3 nucleotides read TGTGCCAGCAGCGTAGGCACCTCCCGGAGGAACGAGCAGTACTTC.

The chain combines TRBV5-1 with TRBJ1-4; possible D gene TRBD1, 5 bases. This CDR3 has 12 amino acids. CDR1 and CDR2 from the germline V gene are SGHRS and YFSETQ. The V and J ends lost 7 bases and 6 bases respectively, with 10 bases between them. The CDR3 protein is CASQGNDEKLFF. The DNA for the CDR3 is TGCGCCAGCCAGGGTAATGATGAAAAACTGTTTTTT.

In its sample, this clone was seen a few times. The chain uses TRBV10-3 and TRBJ2-7; TRBD2 might be the D (6 bases). The CDR3 is 15 amino acids. Germline-derived CDR1 and CDR2 are ENHRY and SYGVKD. V was clipped by 4 bases and J by 5 bases, with 18 bases between them. The CDR3 loop is CAISALDYLHDEQYF. The CDR3 nucleotides read TGTGCCATCAGTGCTCTGGACTATTTACACGACGAGCAGTACTTC.

This chain joins TRBV5-6 and TRBJ2-5, with 11 bases matching TRBD2. The CDR3 runs 16 residues. CDR1 and CDR2 (germline): SGHDT, YYEEEE. With V trimmed by 0 bases and J by 5 bases, 6 bases remained unmatched. Here the CDR3 reads CASSLEGSGRAETQYF. The DNA of the CDR3 is TGTGCCAGCAGCTTGGAAGGTAGCGGGAGGGCCGAGACCCAGTACTTC.

The CDR3 nucleotides read TGTGCCATCAGGCCGGGACAGGGTACCTACGAGCAGTACTTC. It translates to CAIRPGQGTYEQYF. The genes are TRBV10-3 and TRBJ2-7; TRBD1 aligns across 9 bases. The germline V gene encodes CDR1 ENHRY and CDR2 SYGVKD. The CDR3 is made up of 14 amino acids. The J segment lost 2 bases and the V segment lost 6 bases, leaving 5 bases of the junction unmatched.

The gene calls are TRBV4-1 and TRBJ2-5; D might be TRBD2 (5 bases). The germline V gene encodes CDR1 MGHRA and CDR2 YSYEKL. The CDR3 loop spans 14 amino acids. The V gene lost 1 base and the J gene lost 6 bases, with 12 bases spanning the gap. The CDR3 loop is CASSQGIPGKTQYF. The CDR3 region has the DNA TGCGCCAGCAGCCAAGGAATACCGGGAAAGACCCAGTACTTC.

The CDR3 loop is CASSPLTGRSYEQYF. CDR3 DNA: TGTGCCAGCAGCCCATTAACCGGGAGGTCCTACGAGCAGTACTTC. V and J are TRBV7-2 and TRBJ2-7; TRBD2 aligns across 7 bases. CDR1 and CDR2 (germline): SGHTA, FQGNSA. The V segment lost 5 bases and the J segment 1 base; nucleotides outside the gene matches: 8. The CDR3 loop spans 15 amino acids.

The rearrangement joins TRBV11-2 to TRBJ2-5, with D maybe TRBD2 (7 bases). V was pared by 6 bases and J by 4 bases, with 18 bases between. The germline V gene encodes CDR1 SGHAT and CDR2 FQNNGV. The CDR3 has 15 residues. This CDR3 is CASSRRGGTAETQYF. Written as DNA, the CDR3 is TGTGCCAGCAGTAGAAGGGGGGGGACTGCAGAGACCCAGTACTTC.

This sequence joins TRBV19 and TRBJ1-2; TRBD1 agrees at 11 bases. CDR1 LNHDA and CDR2 SQIVND come from the germline V gene (reference sequence). The CDR3 runs 15 residues. Trimming removed 3 bases from V and 7 bases from J; junction bases left unmatched: 7. This CDR3 reads CASSISGQGGFGYTF. CDR3 nucleotide sequence: TGTGCCAGTAGTATTTCGGGACAGGGGGGTTTTGGCTACACCTTC.

The chain links TRBV27 to TRBJ2-7, with 12 bases aligning to TRBD2. The length of the CDR3 is 17 residues. CDR1 is MNHEY, CDR2 SMNVEV, per germline (reference sequence). After removal of 5 bases from V and 0 bases from J, the junction contained 8 bases not matched to a gene. The CDR3 nucleotides are TGTGCCAGCAGTCCAGGACTAGCGGGGAAAGGCTCCTACGAGCAGTACTTC. Protein: CASSPGLAGKGSYEQYF.

The chain employs TRBV4-2 and TRBJ2-7; 9 bases fit TRBD1. The CDR3 covers 15 residues. Per the germline V gene, CDR1 is LGHNA and CDR2 is YNFKEQ. Trimming cost V 5 bases and J 3 bases; bases outside gene matches: 8. The CDR3 DNA reads TGTGCCAGCAGCAAACCGGGACAGGGCCTCTACGAGCAGTACTTC. Residues: CASSKPGQGLYEQYF.

The J gene is TRBJ1-3, the V gene TRBV4-3; D gene ambiguous. Germline V CDR1 and CDR2: LGHNA, YSLEER. This CDR3 has 16 residues. Trimming removed 0 bases at V and 0 bases at J, with 9 bases between. CDR3: CASSQDGRFSGNTIYF. The CDR3 nucleotides read TGCGCCAGCAGCCAAGATGGTCGGTTCTCTGGAAACACCATATATTTT.

This sequence joins TRBV19 and TRBJ2-7, with D possibly matching TRBD1 (6 bases). CDR3 size: 15 residues. In germline, CDR1 is LNHDA, CDR2 SQIVND (reference sequence). V lost 6 bases, J lost 1 base, and 16 bases lay in between. The CDR3 here is CASRDLGARSYEQYF. CDR3 DNA: TGTGCCAGTAGGGACTTGGGGGCTCGGTCCTACGAGCAGTACTTC.

V is TRBV7-2 and J is TRBJ1-1; D not resolved. The V end was cut by 5 bases, the J end by 1 base, with 11 bases between. The CDR3 runs 14 residues. The V gene's germline CDR1 is SGHTA and CDR2 FQGNSA. CDR3 loop: CASSQYRQNTEAFF. The CDR3 DNA reads as TGTGCCAGCAGCCAGTACCGACAGAACACTGAAGCTTTCTTT.

This clone was detected only a few times. The chain combines TRBV6-1 with TRBJ2-3; no definite D call. Germline CDR1 reads MNHNS; CDR2 reads SASEGT. The CDR3 consists of 14 residues. Trimming shortened V by 7 bases and J by 0 bases, and 11 bases separated the two germline ends. In DNA form, the CDR3 reads TGTGCCAGCAAAGTCGCCTATAGCACAGATACGCAGTATTTT. Translated, it gives CASKVAYSTDTQYF.

The rearrangement links TRBV5-1 to TRBJ1-1; the match to TRBD1 covers 7 bases. This CDR3 region has 14 residues. Trimming removed 5 bases from V and 7 bases from J; junction bases left unmatched: 11. Germline V gene sequence: CDR1 SGHRS, CDR2 YFSETQ. In DNA, the CDR3 is TGCGCCAGCAGGCGATCCCCCGGGACAGATGAAGCTTTCTTT. Translation gives CASRRSPGTDEAFF.

The J gene is TRBJ2-7, the V gene TRBV30; 9 bases are a match to TRBD1. The CDR3 has 15 residues. Germline assignment: CDR1 GTSNPN and CDR2 SVGIG (reference sequence). J was trimmed by 2 bases and V by 2 bases; bases with no gene match: 7. In DNA form, the CDR3 reads TGTGCCTGGAGTCCTGACAGGGGGGCGGCCTACGAGCAGTACTTC. This translates into CAWSPDRGAAYEQYF.

The chain couples TRBV7-3 to TRBJ1-5; no definite D call. The CDR3 contains 15 residues. Per the germline V gene, CDR1 is SGHTA and CDR2 is FQGTGA. The germline V and J ends were trimmed by 5 bases and 3 bases, with 14 bases remaining between them. The CDR3 DNA reads TGTGCCAGCAGCCCGTCCAGTTATCACAATCAGCCCCAGCATTTT. Translated, it gives CASSPSSYHNQPQHF.

The rearrangement joins TRBV18 to TRBJ1-5; 9 positions agree with TRBD1. The trim removed 5 bases at V and 5 bases at J, leaving 7 bases unmatched. In germline, CDR1 is KGHSH, CDR2 LQKENI. The CDR3 totals 15 residues. CDR3 in DNA: TGTGCCAGCTCATCCTACCGGGACAGGGATCAGCCCCAGCATTTT. This gives the protein CASSSYRDRDQPQHF.

The chain combines TRBV29-1 with TRBJ1-2, with 9 bases identical to TRBD1. The germline V gene encodes CDR1 SQVTM and CDR2 ANQGSEA. The CDR3 extends over 13 amino acids. The V and J ends lost 6 bases and 8 bases, in that order; junction bases with no gene match: 10. The CDR3: CSVYRDRAWGYTF. For the CDR3, the DNA is TGCAGCGTCTACCGGGACAGGGCTTGGGGCTACACCTTC.

This chain joins TRBV4-2 and TRBJ2-5, with 7 bases matching TRBD2. CDR1 LGHNA and CDR2 YNFKEQ come from the germline V gene. The CDR3 loop spans 15 amino acids. After removal of 1 base from V and 5 bases from J, the junction contained 7 bases not matched to a gene. The CDR3: CASSQVSLGGETQYF. CDR3 bases: TGTGCCAGCAGCCAAGTGTCTCTGGGAGGGGAGACCCAGTACTTC.